Listed below are T cell receptor beta chains from one sample, sequenced in a study of blood T cell repertoires in COVID-19. Data came from immunoSEQ multiplex PCR; TCRdb stores just in-frame clones and leaves some out. Here the sample spans roughly 190,000 clones, under 90% being singletons. Sequencing was done on a sample of peripheral blood. The receptors were sampled from a human donor in a cohort sampled during active COVID-19. Each CDR3 is given with its conserved first and last residue. Fields, in order: D gene, clone size, J gene, V gene, CDR3 DNA, CDR3 protein. The D gene is left open where the match is weak. Some rows have no size entry. The others give once, few or many, or a class for an expanded clone.

d_gene: TRBD1
abundance: -
j_gene: TRBJ2-5
v_gene: TRBV11-1
CDR3nt: TGTGCCAGCAGTCCGAGGAGGGACAGGCAAGAGACCCAGTACTTC
CDR3aa: CASSPRRDRQETQYF

d_gene: -
abundance: -
j_gene: TRBJ1-1
v_gene: TRBV2
CDR3nt: TGTGCCAGCAAAGGTTGGGGGCTATTCCCTGAAGCTTTCTTT
CDR3aa: CASKGWGLFPEAFF

d_gene: TRBD2
abundance: -
j_gene: TRBJ2-2
v_gene: TRBV2
CDR3nt: TGTGCCAGCAGTGAAGTGCGGGGGGCCGGGGAGCTGTTTTTT
CDR3aa: CASSEVRGAGELFF

d_gene: TRBD2
abundance: -
j_gene: TRBJ2-2
v_gene: TRBV11-2
CDR3nt: TGTGCCAGCAGCTTAGATCATAGCGGGGTGAACACCGGGGAGCTGTTTTTT
CDR3aa: CASSLDHSGVNTGELFF

d_gene: -
abundance: -
j_gene: TRBJ1-5
v_gene: TRBV24-1
CDR3nt: TGTGCCACCAGTGACCAAACTCGCGGCAATCAGCCCCAGCATTTT
CDR3aa: CATSDQTRGNQPQHF

d_gene: TRBD2
abundance: -
j_gene: TRBJ2-1
v_gene: TRBV28
CDR3nt: TGTGCCATTGGGGGGACTAGCGGGAGGGCCTTTTCCTACAATGAGCAGTTCTTC
CDR3aa: CAIGGTSGRAFSYNEQFF

d_gene: -
abundance: -
j_gene: TRBJ1-1
v_gene: TRBV18
CDR3nt: TGTGCCAGCTCACGAGAGGGTACGGGCCTGAACACTGAAGCTTTCTTT
CDR3aa: CASSREGTGLNTEAFF

d_gene: -
abundance: -
j_gene: TRBJ2-2
v_gene: TRBV6-5
CDR3nt: TGTGCCAGCAGAGCGTACGGGGAGCTGTTTTTT
CDR3aa: CASRAYGELFF

d_gene: TRBD2
abundance: once
j_gene: TRBJ2-2
v_gene: TRBV6-6
CDR3nt: TGTGCCAGCGGGGGGGCGAACACCGGGGAGCTGTTTTTT
CDR3aa: CASGGANTGELFF

d_gene: -
abundance: -
j_gene: TRBJ1-2
v_gene: TRBV15
CDR3nt: TGTGCCACCAGCAGAGATCTCCCCGGGGGCTACACCTTC
CDR3aa: CATSRDLPGGYTF

d_gene: -
abundance: few
j_gene: TRBJ2-7
v_gene: TRBV3-1/TRBV3-2
CDR3nt: TGTGCCAGCAGCCAAGGATTGGGACATAACTTC
CDR3aa: CASSQGLGHNF

d_gene: -
abundance: -
j_gene: TRBJ2-2
v_gene: TRBV2
CDR3nt: TGTGCCAGCTCCTGGGACTCTCCCACGAACACCGGGGAGCTGTTTTTT
CDR3aa: CASSWDSPTNTGELFF

d_gene: TRBD2
abundance: -
j_gene: TRBJ2-2
v_gene: TRBV27
CDR3nt: TGTGCCAGCAGTTTATTAGCTCGGGGGGGTATGGGGGAGCTGTTTTTT
CDR3aa: CASSLLARGGMGELFF

d_gene: -
abundance: -
j_gene: TRBJ1-2
v_gene: TRBV28
CDR3nt: TGTGCCAGCAGTCGTCCAGGGGCCCTTGGCTACACCTTC
CDR3aa: CASSRPGALGYTF

d_gene: -
abundance: -
j_gene: TRBJ1-5
v_gene: TRBV27
CDR3nt: TGTGCCAGCAGTTTGGGCAGGGTCGGTCAGCCCCAGCATTTT
CDR3aa: CASSLGRVGQPQHF

d_gene: -
abundance: -
j_gene: TRBJ2-3
v_gene: TRBV10-3
CDR3nt: TGTGCCAGCCAAGATGCCTACAGGGCCGGCACAGATACGCAGTATTTT
CDR3aa: CASQDAYRAGTDTQYF

d_gene: TRBD1
abundance: -
j_gene: TRBJ2-3
v_gene: TRBV29-1
CDR3nt: TGCAGCGTTGCAACAGGGGGCACAGATACGCAGTATTTT
CDR3aa: CSVATGGTDTQYF

d_gene: TRBD2
abundance: -
j_gene: TRBJ2-2
v_gene: TRBV3-1/TRBV3-2
CDR3nt: TGTGCCAGCAGCCAAGATCCCCCCGGCGGGGGGGCCTTCGGGGAGCTGTTTTTT
CDR3aa: CASSQDPPGGGAFGELFF

d_gene: TRBD1
abundance: -
j_gene: TRBJ2-2
v_gene: TRBV24-1
CDR3nt: TGTGCCACCAGAGCCGGGACAGGGGACACCGGGGAGCTGTTTTTT
CDR3aa: CATRAGTGDTGELFF

d_gene: -
abundance: -
j_gene: TRBJ1-5
v_gene: TRBV27
CDR3nt: TGTGCCAGCAGTTCAGATAGCAATCAGCCCCAGCATTTT
CDR3aa: CASSSDSNQPQHF

d_gene: -
abundance: -
j_gene: TRBJ2-7
v_gene: TRBV27
CDR3nt: TGTGCCAGCAGTTTATCTCATGGGGGGATGAGAAACGAGCAGTACTTC
CDR3aa: CASSLSHGGMRNEQYF

d_gene: TRBD1
abundance: -
j_gene: TRBJ1-2
v_gene: TRBV15
CDR3nt: TGTGCCACCAGCAGCTACAGGGGATTCCTCTATGGCTACACCTTC
CDR3aa: CATSSYRGFLYGYTF

d_gene: TRBD2
abundance: many
j_gene: TRBJ2-5
v_gene: TRBV29-1
CDR3nt: TGCAGCGTTGGGATTAGCGGGAGGAGGAGTAGAGAGACCCAGTACTTC
CDR3aa: CSVGISGRRSRETQYF

d_gene: -
abundance: few
j_gene: TRBJ2-5
v_gene: TRBV18
CDR3nt: TGTGCCAGCTCACCACGGGAGGTTGAAGAGACCCAGTACTTC
CDR3aa: CASSPREVEETQYF

d_gene: -
abundance: once
j_gene: TRBJ2-1
v_gene: TRBV4-2
CDR3nt: TGTGCCAGCAGCCAAGATCTCTGGCGGGATTCGTTCTTC
CDR3aa: CASSQDLWRDSFF

d_gene: -
abundance: medium-sized
j_gene: TRBJ1-2
v_gene: TRBV2
CDR3nt: TGTGCCAGCAGCGGTGGACAGCCATTCTCGGGCTACACCTTC
CDR3aa: CASSGGQPFSGYTF

d_gene: TRBD2
abundance: few
j_gene: TRBJ2-3
v_gene: TRBV4-1
CDR3nt: TGCGCCAGCAGCCAAGGATGGCCAGCGGGGGTCACAGATACGCAGTATTTT
CDR3aa: CASSQGWPAGVTDTQYF

d_gene: -
abundance: -
j_gene: TRBJ1-3
v_gene: TRBV3-1/TRBV3-2
CDR3nt: TGTGCCAGCAGCCAACTACTTTTAAACTCTGGAAACACCATATATTTT
CDR3aa: CASSQLLLNSGNTIYF

d_gene: -
abundance: once
j_gene: TRBJ1-3
v_gene: TRBV18
CDR3nt: TGTGCCAGCTCACCACCCACAAGAAACACCATATATTTT
CDR3aa: CASSPPTRNTIYF

d_gene: -
abundance: -
j_gene: TRBJ1-4
v_gene: TRBV5-8
CDR3nt: TGTGCCAGCAGCTTGGGTTGGCAACAGAAGAATGAAAAACTGTTTTTT
CDR3aa: CASSLGWQQKNEKLFF

d_gene: TRBD2
abundance: -
j_gene: TRBJ2-4
v_gene: TRBV20-1
CDR3nt: TGCAGTGCTAGTGTCCCGGGACTAGTAGGGTTGCAGTACTTC
CDR3aa: CSASVPGLVGLQYF

d_gene: TRBD2
abundance: -
j_gene: TRBJ2-7
v_gene: TRBV28
CDR3nt: TGTGCCAGCAGTTTATCCAGCCTAGCGGGTAACTACGAGCAGTACTTC
CDR3aa: CASSLSSLAGNYEQYF

d_gene: TRBD1
abundance: -
j_gene: TRBJ1-4
v_gene: TRBV5-1
CDR3nt: TGCGCCAGCAGCATAAATCCGGGACAGCGTGAAAAACTGTTTTTT
CDR3aa: CASSINPGQREKLFF

d_gene: -
abundance: -
j_gene: TRBJ2-1
v_gene: TRBV5-6
CDR3nt: TGTGCCAGCAGCTTGACCGGGATACAATGGAATGAGCAGTTCTTC
CDR3aa: CASSLTGIQWNEQFF

d_gene: TRBD2
abundance: -
j_gene: TRBJ2-1
v_gene: TRBV7-2
CDR3nt: TGTGCCAGCAGCTCGACCGGGACTAGCGGGAGGCATGAGCAGTTCTTC
CDR3aa: CASSSTGTSGRHEQFF

d_gene: -
abundance: -
j_gene: TRBJ1-4
v_gene: TRBV30
CDR3nt: TGTGCCTGGAGGGCCTGGACTTTAACTAATGAAAAACTGTTTTTT
CDR3aa: CAWRAWTLTNEKLFF

d_gene: -
abundance: once
j_gene: TRBJ1-2
v_gene: TRBV28
CDR3nt: TGTGCCAGCAGTTTTCGCGGGGGGCACTATGGCTACACCTTC
CDR3aa: CASSFRGGHYGYTF

d_gene: TRBD1
abundance: -
j_gene: TRBJ1-2
v_gene: TRBV5-1
CDR3nt: TGCGCCAGCAGCTTAGACAGGGGGCGCGAAGGCTACACCTTC
CDR3aa: CASSLDRGREGYTF

d_gene: TRBD2
abundance: -
j_gene: TRBJ2-2
v_gene: TRBV28
CDR3nt: TGTGCCAGCAGTTCGAAACATCCCACTAGCGGGAGGGCCGCCGGGGAGCTGTTTTTT
CDR3aa: CASSSKHPTSGRAAGELFF

d_gene: TRBD1
abundance: -
j_gene: TRBJ1-3
v_gene: TRBV5-1
CDR3nt: TGCGCCAGCAGCCCCGGCAGGGGGCCTCCCGGAAACACCATATATTTT
CDR3aa: CASSPGRGPPGNTIYF

d_gene: -
abundance: -
j_gene: TRBJ1-1
v_gene: TRBV6-5
CDR3nt: TGTGCCAGCCTAATAGGGGCTGGTTGGGACACTGAAGCTTTCTTT
CDR3aa: CASLIGAGWDTEAFF

d_gene: -
abundance: -
j_gene: TRBJ2-3
v_gene: TRBV19
CDR3nt: TGTGCCAGTAGTACCGCTCCGGGGGAGGATACGCAGTATTTT
CDR3aa: CASSTAPGEDTQYF

d_gene: -
abundance: -
j_gene: TRBJ1-2
v_gene: TRBV12-3/TRBV12-4
CDR3nt: TGTGCCAGCAGAACACAGGGTGGAGGCTACACCTTC
CDR3aa: CASRTQGGGYTF

d_gene: TRBD1
abundance: -
j_gene: TRBJ1-2
v_gene: TRBV19
CDR3nt: TGTGCCACCCAGACAGGGAGTGAGAACTATGGCTACACCTTC
CDR3aa: CATQTGSENYGYTF

d_gene: -
abundance: -
j_gene: TRBJ2-3
v_gene: TRBV3-1/TRBV3-2
CDR3nt: TGTGCCAGCAGCTCGGGATCCCCGCGAACGCAGTATTTT
CDR3aa: CASSSGSPRTQYF

d_gene: -
abundance: -
j_gene: TRBJ2-2
v_gene: TRBV2
CDR3nt: TGTGCCAGCTCAGGGACGGGGGCCGGGGAGCTGTTTTTT
CDR3aa: CASSGTGAGELFF

d_gene: TRBD1
abundance: once
j_gene: TRBJ2-1
v_gene: TRBV5-1
CDR3nt: TGCGCCAGCAGCTTGACTACTCCGGGACAGGGATCCAATGAGCAGTTCTTC
CDR3aa: CASSLTTPGQGSNEQFF

d_gene: -
abundance: once
j_gene: TRBJ2-7
v_gene: TRBV6-1
CDR3nt: TGTGCCAGCAGTGAAACGGAGGGTACGGGCGAGCAGTACTTC
CDR3aa: CASSETEGTGEQYF

d_gene: -
abundance: -
j_gene: TRBJ2-5
v_gene: TRBV7-2
CDR3nt: TGTGCCAGCAGCTTATTGGCTCGGGGGGCCGCGGAGACCCAGTACTTC
CDR3aa: CASSLLARGAAETQYF

d_gene: -
abundance: -
j_gene: TRBJ2-5
v_gene: TRBV19
CDR3nt: TGTGCCAGTAGTGGGGCAGGACAAGAGACCCAGTACTTC
CDR3aa: CASSGAGQETQYF

d_gene: TRBD2
abundance: once
j_gene: TRBJ2-1
v_gene: TRBV27
CDR3nt: TGTGCCAGCAGCTTTAGGACTAGCAGAAACAATGAGCAGTTCTTC
CDR3aa: CASSFRTSRNNEQFF

d_gene: TRBD1
abundance: -
j_gene: TRBJ2-5
v_gene: TRBV9
CDR3nt: TGTGCCAGCAGCGGGAGCGACAGGGGAGAGACCCAGTACTTC
CDR3aa: CASSGSDRGETQYF

d_gene: -
abundance: once
j_gene: TRBJ1-5
v_gene: TRBV25-1
CDR3nt: TGTGCCAGCAGTGAATTTCGGGGGATTTTGGAGCCCCAGCATTTT
CDR3aa: CASSEFRGILEPQHF

d_gene: -
abundance: few
j_gene: TRBJ1-6
v_gene: TRBV28
CDR3nt: TGTGCCAGCCACGATCTAGGGGACACAATCTCGAGCTCCTATAATTCACCCCTCCACTTT
CDR3aa: CASHDLGDTISSSYNSPLHF

d_gene: -
abundance: -
j_gene: TRBJ2-1
v_gene: TRBV6-4
CDR3nt: TGTGCCAGCAGTGCCTCGTGGCCCGACAATGAGCAGTTCTTC
CDR3aa: CASSASWPDNEQFF